This T cell receptor beta chain emerged from a study of Graves' ophthalmopathy and Graves' hyperthyroidism (dated by TCRdb to about 2018). For the wider study: Peripheral blood samples were taken at the time of initial diagnosis, before any treatment was given. The study used TCR beta repertoire signatures to distinguish Graves' ophthalmopathy from Graves' hyperthyroidism and to predict progression to ophthalmopathy. In total, approximately 140 blood samples were TCR-sequenced: under 45 ophthalmopathy, over 70 hyperthyroidism and approximately 17 hyperthyroidism-to-ophthalmopathy patients. To explore V-J signatures distinguishing ophthalmopathy from hyperthyroidism, a discovery set of about a hundred patients (about 44 ophthalmopathy, 57 stable hyperthyroidism) was enrolled. An independent validation cohort was composed of approximately 18 hyperthyroidism patients and some 16 patients who later progressed from hyperthyroidism to ophthalmopathy. In more than five hyperthyroidism patients, T-cell repertoires of thyroid tissue and blood were compared. Following sampling, methimazole starting at 30 mg daily was administered to hyperthyroidism patients, and high-dose intravenous methylprednisolone was administered to ophthalmopathy patients. The roughly 100 discovery patients were divided at random into training and test sets in a 7:3 ratio.

Points on this clonotype: Its antigen specificity is not known. Base-call qualities are not available, and no considerably larger clone is one nucleotide away.

For repertoire sequencing, the TCR beta CDR3 regions were amplified from RNA transcripts. The first round of RT-PCR was done with HTBI primers and the Qiagen OneStep RT-PCR kit, and was followed by a second round of multiplex PCR, then size selection and purification. Libraries were sequenced on an Illumina HiSeq2000 using paired-end 100 bp reads. In the paper's pipeline: SOAPnuke was used for read processing, and reads with adapters, uncalled bases, a mean Phred below 15, or no exact constant-primer or identifier match were discarded. High-quality paired reads were merged with COPE v1.2.5. Clonotypes were defined as unique nucleotide sequences and were aligned to IMGT TRB V, D and J references using MiTCR v1.1. The analysis was limited to V-J combinations with a frequency above 0.0001, which together covered more than 98% of repertoires. For each V-J combination, a TCR clonal expansion and chaos score was defined as F50 clonal expansion divided by the chaos observed in the TCRdist matrix. Welch's t-statistics and random forest were used to narrow the features down to approximately twelve V-J combinations, which were then fed into a naive Bayes classifier. The Morisita-Horn index was used to measure how similar the thyroid and blood repertoires were. Through fastp at Q25 and MiXCR, TCRdb rebuilt clones from the public reads, retaining in-frame beta chains. CDR3 protein duplicates are merged, each entry listing the most common genes and DNA. The V and J calls were determined by TCRdb, not by the authors. For this sample there are 350,000 to 400,000 distinct CDR3 sequences; approximately 20% appear just once. The ten largest clones capture roughly 1.4% of the sample.

The ophthalmopathy patients had moderately to severely active disease, with a Clinical Activity Score of 3 or higher, a NOSPECS grade of 4 or higher, and a disease duration of less than 3 months. Patients with other autoimmune diseases, uncontrolled infections, pregnancy or lactation were excluded from the study. Clinical symptoms, serum thyroxine, TRAb, thyroid ultrasound and orbital computed tomography were used for diagnosis. Ficoll-Paque density gradient centrifugation was used to isolate PBMCs from about 9 ml of fresh peripheral blood. Total RNA was extracted using Trizol reagent, and RNA quality was checked on an Agilent 2100 Bioanalyzer. Broader findings and caveats from the paper: No statistical method was used to set the sample size in advance, and the investigators knew which group each participant was assigned to. Ophthalmopathy was separated from stable hyperthyroidism by the 13-signature model with roughly 90% sensitivity and around 81% specificity in cross-validation and with 80%/75% in the test set. In validation, the model predicted ophthalmopathy progression with more than 55% sensitivity and less than 80% specificity; fewer than 15 predicted patients were CT-confirmed with GO in a median of approximately six months. Among expanded thyroid clonotypes with frequency above 0.001, most also showed up in blood, which suggests that blood repertoires may reflect the thyroid immune response.

From cysteine to phenylalanine, the CDR3 is 14 amino acids long. Just CDR3 DNA is preserved here, 42 bases in frame from base 1. After removal of 3 bases from V and 2 bases from J, the junction retains 4 bases not matched to a gene. Sequencing input: peripheral blood. The rearrangement combines TRBV12-3 or TRBV12-4 with TRBJ2-7, with 7 junctional bases fitting TRBD1. This TCR was recovered from a woman aged 18-29 years with Graves' ophthalmopathy. Donor details come from another sample of the same person, matched by shared clones. The DNA sequence is TGTGCCAGCAGTTTTATGGGACAGACCTACGAGCAGTACTTC. Its protein is CASSFMGQTYEQYF.